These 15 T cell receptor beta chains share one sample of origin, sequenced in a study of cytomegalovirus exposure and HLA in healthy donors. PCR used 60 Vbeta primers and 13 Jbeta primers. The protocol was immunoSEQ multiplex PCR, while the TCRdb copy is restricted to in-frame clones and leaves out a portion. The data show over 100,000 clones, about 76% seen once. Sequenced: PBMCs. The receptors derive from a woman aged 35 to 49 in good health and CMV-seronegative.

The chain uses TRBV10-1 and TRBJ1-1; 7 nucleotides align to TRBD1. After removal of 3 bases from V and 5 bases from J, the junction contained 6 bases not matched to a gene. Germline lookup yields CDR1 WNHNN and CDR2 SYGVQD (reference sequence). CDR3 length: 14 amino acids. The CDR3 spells CASSERQGVTEAFF. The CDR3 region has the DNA TGCGCCAGCAGTGAACGACAGGGAGTAACTGAAGCTTTCTTT.

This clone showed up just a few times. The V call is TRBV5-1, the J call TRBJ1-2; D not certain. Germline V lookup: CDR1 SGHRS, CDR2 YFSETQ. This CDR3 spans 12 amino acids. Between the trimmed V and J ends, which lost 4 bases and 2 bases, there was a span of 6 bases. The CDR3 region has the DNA TGCGCCAGCAGCCGGTTAAACTATGGCTACACCTTC. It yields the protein CASSRLNYGYTF.

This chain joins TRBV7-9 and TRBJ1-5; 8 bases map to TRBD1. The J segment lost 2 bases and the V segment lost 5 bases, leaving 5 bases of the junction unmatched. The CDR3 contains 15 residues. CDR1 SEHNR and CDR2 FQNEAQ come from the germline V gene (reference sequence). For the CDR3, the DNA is TGTGCCAGCAGCCCTTCGGGACAGGGCAATCAGCCCCAGCATTTT. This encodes CASSPSGQGNQPQHF.

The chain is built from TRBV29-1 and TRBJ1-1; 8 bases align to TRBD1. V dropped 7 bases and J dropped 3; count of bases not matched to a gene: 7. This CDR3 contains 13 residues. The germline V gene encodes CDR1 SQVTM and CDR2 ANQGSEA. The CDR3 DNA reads TGCAGCGCGGACAGGGATTTGGACACTGAAGCTTTCTTT. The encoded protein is CSADRDLDTEAFF.

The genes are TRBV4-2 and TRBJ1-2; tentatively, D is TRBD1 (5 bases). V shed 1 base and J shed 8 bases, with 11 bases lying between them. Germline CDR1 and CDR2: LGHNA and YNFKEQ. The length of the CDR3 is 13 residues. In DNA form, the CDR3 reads TGTGCCAGCAGCCAAGGATCGCCAGGGGGCTACACCTTC. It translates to CASSQGSPGGYTF.

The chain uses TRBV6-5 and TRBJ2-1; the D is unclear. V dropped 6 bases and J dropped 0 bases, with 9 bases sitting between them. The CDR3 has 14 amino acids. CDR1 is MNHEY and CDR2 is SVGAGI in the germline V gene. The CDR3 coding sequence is TGTGCCAGCAGGTCGTCGGTCTCCTACAATGAGCAGTTCTTC. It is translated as CASRSSVSYNEQFF.

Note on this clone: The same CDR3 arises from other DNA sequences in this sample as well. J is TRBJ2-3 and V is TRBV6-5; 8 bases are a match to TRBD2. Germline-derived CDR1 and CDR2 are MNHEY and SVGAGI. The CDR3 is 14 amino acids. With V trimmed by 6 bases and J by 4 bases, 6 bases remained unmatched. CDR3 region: CASSPRGAADTQYF. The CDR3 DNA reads TGTGCCAGCAGCCCGCGGGGGGCTGCAGATACGCAGTATTTT.

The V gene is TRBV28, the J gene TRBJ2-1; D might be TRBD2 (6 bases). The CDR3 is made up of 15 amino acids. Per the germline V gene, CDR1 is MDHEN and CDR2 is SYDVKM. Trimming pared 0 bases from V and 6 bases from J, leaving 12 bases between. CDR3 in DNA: TGTGCCAGCAGTTTATGGTACGGGACTGGCAATGAGCAGTTCTTC. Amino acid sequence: CASSLWYGTGNEQFF.

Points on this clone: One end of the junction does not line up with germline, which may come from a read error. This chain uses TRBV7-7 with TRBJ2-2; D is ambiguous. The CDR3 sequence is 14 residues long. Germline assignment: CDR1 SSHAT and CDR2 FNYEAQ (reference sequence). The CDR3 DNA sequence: TGTGCTAGCAGCGCCACCAGCGCGCCCGGGGAGCTGTTTTTT. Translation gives CASSATSAPGELFF.

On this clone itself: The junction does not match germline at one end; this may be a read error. The CDR3 loop is CSSSFRMTSGGADTQYF. The DNA of the CDR3 is TGTTCCAGCAGCTTTCGCATGACTAGCGGGGGGGCAGATACGCAGTATTTT. The chain joins TRBV7-9 to TRBJ2-3, with 14 bases identical to TRBD2. The CDR3 spans 17 residues. Germline V gene data show CDR1 as SEHNR and CDR2 as FQNEAQ (reference sequence). Supplemented by reference TRBV7-9 and TRBJ2-3, the full variable domain reads DTGVSQNPRHKITKRGQNVTFRCDPISEHNRLYWYRQTLGQGPEFLTYFQNEAQLEKSRLLSDRFSAERPKGSFSTLEIQRTEQGDSAMYLCSSSFRMTSGGADTQYFGPGTRLTVL.

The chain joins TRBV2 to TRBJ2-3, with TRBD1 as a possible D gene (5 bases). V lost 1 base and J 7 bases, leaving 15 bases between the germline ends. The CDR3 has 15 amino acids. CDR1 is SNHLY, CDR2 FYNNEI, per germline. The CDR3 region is CASSEVGQGRNTQYF. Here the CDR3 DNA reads TGTGCCAGCAGTGAAGTTGGGCAGGGTCGGAATACGCAGTATTTT.

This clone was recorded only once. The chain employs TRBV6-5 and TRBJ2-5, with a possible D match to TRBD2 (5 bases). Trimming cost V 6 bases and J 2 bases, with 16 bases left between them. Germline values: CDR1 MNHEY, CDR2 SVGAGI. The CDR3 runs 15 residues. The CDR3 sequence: CASSQTFGVQETQYF. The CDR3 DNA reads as TGTGCCAGCAGCCAAACCTTCGGGGTTCAAGAGACCCAGTACTTC.

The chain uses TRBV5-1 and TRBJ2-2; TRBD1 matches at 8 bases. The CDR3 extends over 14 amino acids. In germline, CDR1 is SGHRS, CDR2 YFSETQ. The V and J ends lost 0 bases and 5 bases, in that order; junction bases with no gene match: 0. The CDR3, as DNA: TGCGCCAGCAGCTTGGACAGGGGGACCGGGGAGCTGTTTTTT. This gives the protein CASSLDRGTGELFF.

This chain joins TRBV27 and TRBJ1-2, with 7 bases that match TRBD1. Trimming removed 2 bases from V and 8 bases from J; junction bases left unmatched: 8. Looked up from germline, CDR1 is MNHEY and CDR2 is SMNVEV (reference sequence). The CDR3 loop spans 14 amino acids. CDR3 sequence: CASSLTNRGGGYTF. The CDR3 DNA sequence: TGTGCCAGCAGTTTAACGAACAGGGGCGGCGGCTACACCTTC.

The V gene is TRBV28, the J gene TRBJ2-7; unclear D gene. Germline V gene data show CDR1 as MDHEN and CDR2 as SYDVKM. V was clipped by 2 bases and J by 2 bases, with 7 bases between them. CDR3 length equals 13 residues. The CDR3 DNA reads TGTGCCAGCAGTTTACCAGCGACCTACGAGCAGTACTTC. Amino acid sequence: CASSLPATYEQYF.